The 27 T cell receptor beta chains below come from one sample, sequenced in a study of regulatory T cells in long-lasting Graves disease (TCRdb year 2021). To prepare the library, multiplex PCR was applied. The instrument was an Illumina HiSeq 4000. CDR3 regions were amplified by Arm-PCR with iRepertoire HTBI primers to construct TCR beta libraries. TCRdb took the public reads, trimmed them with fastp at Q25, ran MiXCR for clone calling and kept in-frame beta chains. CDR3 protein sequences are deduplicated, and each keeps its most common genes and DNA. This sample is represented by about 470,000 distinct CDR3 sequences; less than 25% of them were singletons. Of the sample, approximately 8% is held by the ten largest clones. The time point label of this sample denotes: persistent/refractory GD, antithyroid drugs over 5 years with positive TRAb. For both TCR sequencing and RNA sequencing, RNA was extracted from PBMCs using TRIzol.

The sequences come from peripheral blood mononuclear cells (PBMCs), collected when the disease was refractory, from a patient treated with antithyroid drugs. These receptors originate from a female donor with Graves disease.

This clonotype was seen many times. The CDR3 reads CSARDPTGKNTEAFF. In nucleotides, the CDR3 is TGCAGTGCTAGAGATCCGACAGGGAAGAACACTGAAGCTTTCTTT. This chain links TRBV20-1 with TRBJ1-1; 7 bases align to TRBD1. Germline CDR1 DFQATT, CDR2 SNEGSKA (reference sequence). V was pared by 0 bases and J by 1 base, with 5 bases of the junction left unmatched. The CDR3 contains 15 residues.

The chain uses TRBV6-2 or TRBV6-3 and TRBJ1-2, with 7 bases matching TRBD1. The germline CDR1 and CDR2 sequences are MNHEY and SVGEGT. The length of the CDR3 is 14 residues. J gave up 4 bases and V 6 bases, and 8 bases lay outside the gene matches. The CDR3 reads CASRSTDRAYGYTF. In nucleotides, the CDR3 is TGTGCCAGCAGATCTACCGACAGGGCCTATGGCTACACCTTC.

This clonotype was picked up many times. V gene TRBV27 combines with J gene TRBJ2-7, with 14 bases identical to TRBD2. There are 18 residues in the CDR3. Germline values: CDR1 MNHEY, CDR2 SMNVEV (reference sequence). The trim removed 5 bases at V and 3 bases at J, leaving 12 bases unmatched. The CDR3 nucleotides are TGTGCCAGCAGTCTCACGACTAGCGGGAGGGCCTTCGTCTACGAGCAGTACTTC. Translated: CASSLTTSGRAFVYEQYF.

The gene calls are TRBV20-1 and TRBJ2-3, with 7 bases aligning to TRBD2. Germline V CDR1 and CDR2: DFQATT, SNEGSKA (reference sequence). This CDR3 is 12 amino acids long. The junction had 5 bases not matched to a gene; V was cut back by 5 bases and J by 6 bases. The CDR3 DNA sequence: TGCAGTGCTGAGCGGGAACGGGATACGCAGTATTTT. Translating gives CSAERERDTQYF.

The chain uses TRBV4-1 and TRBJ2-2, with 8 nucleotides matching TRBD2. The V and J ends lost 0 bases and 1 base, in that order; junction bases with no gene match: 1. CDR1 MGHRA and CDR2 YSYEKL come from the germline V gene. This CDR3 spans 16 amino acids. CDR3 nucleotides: TGCGCCAGCAGCCAAGAGGGACTAGGGAACACCGGGGAGCTGTTTTTT. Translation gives CASSQEGLGNTGELFF.

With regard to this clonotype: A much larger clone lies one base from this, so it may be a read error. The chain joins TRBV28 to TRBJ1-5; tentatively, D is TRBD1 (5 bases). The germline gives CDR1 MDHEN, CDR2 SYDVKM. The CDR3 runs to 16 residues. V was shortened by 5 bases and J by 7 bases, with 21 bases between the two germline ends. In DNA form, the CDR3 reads TGTGCCAGCAGTATATACGGACGGGGGATAGGGCAGCCCCAGCATTTT. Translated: CASSIYGRGIGQPQHF.

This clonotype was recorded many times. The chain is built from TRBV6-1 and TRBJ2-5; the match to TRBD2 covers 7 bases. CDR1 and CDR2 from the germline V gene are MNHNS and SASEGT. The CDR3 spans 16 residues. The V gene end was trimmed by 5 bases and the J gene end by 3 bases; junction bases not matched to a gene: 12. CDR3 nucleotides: TGTGCCAGCAGTACCCAGGTTCGGACTAGAGAAGAGACCCAGTACTTC. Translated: CASSTQVRTREETQYF.

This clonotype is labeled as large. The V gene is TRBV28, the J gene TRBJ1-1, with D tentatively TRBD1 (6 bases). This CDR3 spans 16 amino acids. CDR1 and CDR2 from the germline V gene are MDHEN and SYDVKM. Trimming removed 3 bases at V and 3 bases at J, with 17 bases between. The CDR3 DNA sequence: TGTGCCAGCAGTTTTTGGGGGGGCAGGCAGGACACTGAAGCTTTCTTT. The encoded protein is CASSFWGGRQDTEAFF.

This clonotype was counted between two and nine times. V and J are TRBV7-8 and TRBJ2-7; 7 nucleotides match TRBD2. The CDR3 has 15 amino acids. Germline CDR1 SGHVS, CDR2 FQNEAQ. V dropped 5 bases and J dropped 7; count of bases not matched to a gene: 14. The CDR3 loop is CASSNLRGGAGEQYF. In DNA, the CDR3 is TGTGCCAGCAGCAACCTCCGGGGAGGGGCCGGGGAGCAGTACTTC.

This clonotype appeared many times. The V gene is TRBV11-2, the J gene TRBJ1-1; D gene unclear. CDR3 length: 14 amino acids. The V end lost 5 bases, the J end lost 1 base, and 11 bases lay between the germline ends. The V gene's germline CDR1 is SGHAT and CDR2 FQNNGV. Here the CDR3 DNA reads TGTGCCAGCAGCCGCAAGCCGGAGAACACTGAAGCTTTCTTT. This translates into CASSRKPENTEAFF.

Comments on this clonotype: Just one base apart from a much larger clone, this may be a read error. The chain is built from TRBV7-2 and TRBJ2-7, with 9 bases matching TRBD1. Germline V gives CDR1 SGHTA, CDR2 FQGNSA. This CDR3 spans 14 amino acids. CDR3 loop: CASSLAQGAYGQYF. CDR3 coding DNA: TGTGCCAGCAGCTTAGCACAGGGGGCCTACGGGCAGTACTTC.

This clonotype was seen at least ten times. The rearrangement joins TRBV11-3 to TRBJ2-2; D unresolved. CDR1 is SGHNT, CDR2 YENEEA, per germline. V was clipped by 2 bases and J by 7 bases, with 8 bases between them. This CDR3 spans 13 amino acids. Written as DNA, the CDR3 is TGTGCCAGCAGCTTATATGGGGACGGGGAGCTGTTTTTT. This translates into CASSLYGDGELFF.

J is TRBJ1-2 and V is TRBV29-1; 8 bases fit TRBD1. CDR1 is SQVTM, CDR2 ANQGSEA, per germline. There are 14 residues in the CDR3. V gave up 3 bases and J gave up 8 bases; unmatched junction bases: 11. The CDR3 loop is CSVDPGQGGGGYTF. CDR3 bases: TGCAGCGTTGATCCAGGACAGGGTGGAGGAGGCTACACCTTC.

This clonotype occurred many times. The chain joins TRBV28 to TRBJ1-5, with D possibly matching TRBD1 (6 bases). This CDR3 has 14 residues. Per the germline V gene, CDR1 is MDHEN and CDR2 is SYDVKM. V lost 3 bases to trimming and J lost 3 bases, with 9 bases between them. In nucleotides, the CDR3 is TGTGCCAGCAGTTTTTCAGGGGACAATCAGCCCCAGCATTTT. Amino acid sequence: CASSFSGDNQPQHF.

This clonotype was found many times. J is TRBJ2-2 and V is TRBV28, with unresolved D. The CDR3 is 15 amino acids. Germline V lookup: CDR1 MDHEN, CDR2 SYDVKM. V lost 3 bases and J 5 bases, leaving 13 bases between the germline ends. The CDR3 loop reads CASSLEGIRTGELFF. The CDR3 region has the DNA TGTGCCAGCAGTTTGGAAGGGATTAGGACCGGGGAGCTGTTTTTT.

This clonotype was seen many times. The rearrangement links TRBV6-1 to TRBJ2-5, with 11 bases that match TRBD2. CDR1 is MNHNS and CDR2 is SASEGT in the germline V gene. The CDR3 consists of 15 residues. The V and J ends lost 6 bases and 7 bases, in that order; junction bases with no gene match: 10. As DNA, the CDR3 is TGTGCCAGCAGGGCTGCTAGCGGGAGGCCGGGGACCCAGTACTTC. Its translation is CASRAASGRPGTQYF.

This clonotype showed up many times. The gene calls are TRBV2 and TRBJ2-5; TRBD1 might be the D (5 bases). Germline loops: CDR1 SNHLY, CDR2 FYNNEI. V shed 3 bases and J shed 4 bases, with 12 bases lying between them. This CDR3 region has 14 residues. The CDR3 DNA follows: TGTGCCAGCAGTGAGGCAGGGCTTGGAGAGACCCAGTACTTC. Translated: CASSEAGLGETQYF.

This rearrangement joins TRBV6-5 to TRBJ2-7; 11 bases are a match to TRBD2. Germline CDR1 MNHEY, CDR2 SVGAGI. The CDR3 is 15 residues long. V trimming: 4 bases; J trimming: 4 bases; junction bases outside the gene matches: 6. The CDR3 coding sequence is TGTGCCAGCAGTTTAGCGGGAGGGAGAATATACGAGCAGTACTTC. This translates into CASSLAGGRIYEQYF.

The CDR3 DNA reads as TGCAGCGTAGCCGGGACAGAAATGAACACTGAAGCTTTCTTT. It translates to CSVAGTEMNTEAFF. This chain joins TRBV29-1 and TRBJ1-1; 7 nucleotides match TRBD1. Trimming at V came to 6 bases and at J to 0 bases, leaving 7 bases not matched to a gene. The CDR3 contains 14 residues. CDR1 and CDR2 (germline): SQVTM, ANQGSEA.

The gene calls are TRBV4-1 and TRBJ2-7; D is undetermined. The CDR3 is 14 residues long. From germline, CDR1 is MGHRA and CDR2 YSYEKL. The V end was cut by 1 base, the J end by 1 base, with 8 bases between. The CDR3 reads CASSQGSGSYEQYF. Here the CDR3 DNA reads TGCGCCAGCAGCCAAGGATCGGGTTCCTACGAGCAGTACTTC.

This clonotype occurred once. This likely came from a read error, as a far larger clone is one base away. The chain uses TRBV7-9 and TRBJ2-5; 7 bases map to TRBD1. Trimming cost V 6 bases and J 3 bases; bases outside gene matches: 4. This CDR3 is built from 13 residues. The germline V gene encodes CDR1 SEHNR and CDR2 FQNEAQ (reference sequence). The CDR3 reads CASRPGTEETQYF. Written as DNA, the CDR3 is TGTGCCAGCAGGCCCGGGACAGAAGAGACCCAGTACTTC.

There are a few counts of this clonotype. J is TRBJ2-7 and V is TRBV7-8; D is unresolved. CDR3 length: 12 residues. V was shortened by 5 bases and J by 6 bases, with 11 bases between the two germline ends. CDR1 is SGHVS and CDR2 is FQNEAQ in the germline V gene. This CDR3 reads CASSGEAAEQYF. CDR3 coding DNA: TGTGCCAGCAGCGGAGAGGCGGCCGAGCAGTACTTC.

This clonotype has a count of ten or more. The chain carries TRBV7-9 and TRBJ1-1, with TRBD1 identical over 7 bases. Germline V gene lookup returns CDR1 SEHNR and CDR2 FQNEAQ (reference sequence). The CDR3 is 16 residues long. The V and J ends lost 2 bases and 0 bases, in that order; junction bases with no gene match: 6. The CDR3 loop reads CASSLQGGVMNTEAFF. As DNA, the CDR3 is TGTGCCAGCAGCTTACAGGGGGGGGTTATGAACACTGAAGCTTTCTTT. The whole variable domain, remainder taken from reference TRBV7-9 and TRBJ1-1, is DTGVSQNPRHKITKRGQNVTFRCDPISEHNRLYWYRQTLGQGPEFLTYFQNEAQLEKSRLLSDRFSAERPKGSFSTLEIQRTEQGDSAMYLCASSLQGGVMNTEAFFGQGTRLTVV.

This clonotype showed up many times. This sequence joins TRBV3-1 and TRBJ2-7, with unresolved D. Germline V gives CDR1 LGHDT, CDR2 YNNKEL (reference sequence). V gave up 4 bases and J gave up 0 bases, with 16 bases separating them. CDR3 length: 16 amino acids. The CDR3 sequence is CASSPKRSRVSYEQYF. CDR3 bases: TGTGCCAGCAGCCCTAAAAGGAGTCGGGTCTCCTACGAGCAGTACTTC.

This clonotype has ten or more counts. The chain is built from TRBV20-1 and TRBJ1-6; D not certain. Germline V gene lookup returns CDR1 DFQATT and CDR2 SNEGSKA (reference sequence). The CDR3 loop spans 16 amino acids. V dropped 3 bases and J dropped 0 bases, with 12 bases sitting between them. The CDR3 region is CSARFSGSSYNSPLHF. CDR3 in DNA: TGCAGTGCTAGGTTCTCGGGGAGCTCCTATAATTCACCCCTCCACTTT.

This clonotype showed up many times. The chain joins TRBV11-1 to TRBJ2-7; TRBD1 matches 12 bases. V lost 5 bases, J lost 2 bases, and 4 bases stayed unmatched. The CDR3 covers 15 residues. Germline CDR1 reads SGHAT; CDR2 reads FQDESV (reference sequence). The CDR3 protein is CASSAGQGATYEQYF. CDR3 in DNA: TGTGCCAGCAGCGCGGGACAGGGGGCCACCTACGAGCAGTACTTC.

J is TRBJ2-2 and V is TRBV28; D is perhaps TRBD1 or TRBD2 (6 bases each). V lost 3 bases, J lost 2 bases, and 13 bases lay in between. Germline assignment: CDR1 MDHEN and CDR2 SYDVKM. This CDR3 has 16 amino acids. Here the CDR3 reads CASSFLGGVNTGELFF. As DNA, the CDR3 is TGTGCCAGCAGTTTTTTGGGGGGCGTTAACACCGGGGAGCTGTTTTTT.